The next 4 T cell receptor beta chains were all read from a single sample in a study of blood T cell repertoires in COVID-19. Data came from immunoSEQ multiplex PCR; TCRdb stores just in-frame clones and leaves some out. The sample records about 160,000 clones, roughly 82% being singletons. The sample comprised peripheral blood. The receptor set was obtained from a woman in her 40s with COVID-19, enrolled during active disease.

The CDR3 DNA is TGTGCCAGTAGCCTCTCAGAGAACACTGAAGCTTTCTTT. The encoded protein is CASSLSENTEAFF. The chain has TRBV19 and TRBJ1-1, with D hard to call. This CDR3 comprises 13 residues. The V gene lost 6 bases and the J gene lost 1 base, with 9 bases spanning the gap. Germline CDR1 LNHDA, CDR2 SQIVND (reference sequence).

The rearrangement uses TRBV3-1 (or the pseudogene TRBV3-2) and TRBJ2-1; TRBD2 agrees at 12 bases. Germline loops: CDR1 LGHDT, CDR2 YNNKEL (reference sequence). V lost 1 base and J lost 7; bases outside the gene matches: 5. The CDR3 loop spans 16 amino acids. CDR3 DNA: TGTGCCAGCAGCCAAGCTGGACTAGCGGGGTTGAATGAGCAGTTCTTC. Its translation: CASSQAGLAGLNEQFF.

The chain joins TRBV5-4 to TRBJ2-7; the match to TRBD2 covers 13 bases. Looked up from germline, CDR1 is SGHNT and CDR2 is YYREEE (reference sequence). Trimming at V came to 4 bases and at J to 4 bases, leaving 5 bases not matched to a gene. The CDR3 loop spans 15 amino acids. The CDR3 loop is CASSDKTSGRYEQYF. The CDR3 DNA follows: TGTGCCAGCAGCGATAAGACTAGCGGGAGGTACGAGCAGTACTTC. Combining the CDR3 with reference TRBV5-4 and TRBJ2-7 gives the whole variable domain ETGVTQSPTHLIKTRGQQVTLRCSSQSGHNTVSWYQQALGQGPQFIFQYYREEENGRGNFPPRFSGLQFPNYSSELNVNALELDDSALYLCASSDKTSGRYEQYFGPGTRLTVT.

A few counts support this clone. The chain joins TRBV14 to TRBJ2-3; 10 bases match TRBD2. The CDR3 consists of 16 residues. From germline, CDR1 is SGHDN and CDR2 FVKESK. V lost 1 base to trimming and J lost 5 bases; unmatched junction nucleotides: 6. In DNA, the CDR3 is TGTGCCAGCAGCCAAGGAACCCTAGCGGGGGTAGATACGCAGTATTTT. Translation: CASSQGTLAGVDTQYF.